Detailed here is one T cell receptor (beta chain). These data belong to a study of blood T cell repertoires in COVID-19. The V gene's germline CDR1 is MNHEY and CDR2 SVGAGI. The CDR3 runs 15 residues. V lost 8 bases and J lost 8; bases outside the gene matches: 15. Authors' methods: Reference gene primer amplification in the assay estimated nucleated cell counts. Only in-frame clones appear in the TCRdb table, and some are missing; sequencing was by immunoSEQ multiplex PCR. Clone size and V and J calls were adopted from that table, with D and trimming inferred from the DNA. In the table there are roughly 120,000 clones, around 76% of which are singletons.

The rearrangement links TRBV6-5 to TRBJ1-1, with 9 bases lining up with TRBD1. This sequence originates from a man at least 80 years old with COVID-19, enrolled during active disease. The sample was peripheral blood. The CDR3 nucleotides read TGTGCCAGCGGAAACCCCGGACAGGGGACGCCCGAAGCTTTCTTT. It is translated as CASGNPGQGTPEAFF.